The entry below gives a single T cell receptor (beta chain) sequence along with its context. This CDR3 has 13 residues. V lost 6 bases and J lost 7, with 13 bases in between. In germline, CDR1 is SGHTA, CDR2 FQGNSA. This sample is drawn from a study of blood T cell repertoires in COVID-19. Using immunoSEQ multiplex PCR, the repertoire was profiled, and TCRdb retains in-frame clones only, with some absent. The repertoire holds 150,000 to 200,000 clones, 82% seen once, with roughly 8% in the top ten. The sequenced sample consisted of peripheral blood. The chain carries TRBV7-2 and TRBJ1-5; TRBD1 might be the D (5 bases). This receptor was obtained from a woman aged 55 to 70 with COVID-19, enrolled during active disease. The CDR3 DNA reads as TGTGCCAGCAGTTATAGGGGAAACCAGCCCCAGCATTTT. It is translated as CASSYRGNQPQHF.